This T cell receptor beta chain was identified during a study of blood T cells in healthy people across ages (dated by TCRdb to 2013 to 2016). In terms of the full investigation: In model experiments, template switching captured roughly one uniquely barcoded TCR beta cDNA molecule for every two T cells. Age-related changes in TCR beta repertoire diversity were measured in the study by deep sequencing normalized with unique cDNA molecular identifiers. The donors were split into four age groups: young (average roughly 15 years), middle-aged (roughly 42), aged (approximately 59) and long-lived (more than 80). Donors of different ages were randomly distributed across sequencing lanes to avoid experimental bias. Using the same blood draw, the study looked at two additional independent replicas of 1 million unique cDNA reads for two donors, one aged 18 to 29 and the other aged 80 or older.

Donors were 35 to 40 systemically healthy Caucasian individuals from Russia aged roughly 6 to 90 years. Each donor gave ten milliliters of peripheral blood, collected into EDTA-treated Vacutainer tubes. Ficoll-Paque density-gradient centrifugation was used to isolate PBMCs, with at least 7 million obtained per sample. Trizol reagent was used to extract total RNA from PBMCs, with at least 5 micrograms per sample. For every donor, flow cytometry on a PBMC aliquot measured the percentage of naive CD45RAhigh/CD27high T cells. As concerns this clonotype: Its antigen is still unknown. The germline gene is not matched at one end of the junction; a read error may be the cause.

To prepare the library, 5' RACE was applied. A second roughly 7 to 12 cycle PCR used a sample-barcoded 5' primer and a J-beta primer mix. Each TCR beta cDNA molecule received a unique molecular identifier from a template-switch 5' adaptor carrying 12 random nucleotides. Each sample yielded at least 3 million CDR3-containing paired-end reads. First-strand cDNA synthesis was performed from all RNA using the Mint cDNA synthesis kit, with priming by a TRBC-specific oligonucleotide. All cDNA was treated with uracil-DNA glycosylase and then went through a first 18-cycle PCR with the universal primers M1SS and BC2_uni_R. From the authors' description of their analysis: Each sample was normalized by randomly selecting 1 million high-quality reads, each carrying a distinct molecular identifier. Instead of being binned into consensus sequences, reads with shared molecular identifiers were discarded. MiTCR, run with a Q25 quality threshold and the strictest error-elimination algorithm, handled CDR3 identification, clonotype clustering and error correction. Lower-bound total TCR beta diversity was estimated with a nonparametric unseen species model using Euler transformation. TCRdb applied fastp at Q25 and MiXCR to the public reads, then kept only in-frame beta chains. One record per CDR3 amino acid sequence lists the most common genes and DNA. These V and J calls derive from TCRdb rather than the authors' analysis. The sample table lists 1,800,000 or so distinct CDR3 sequences, roughly two fifths of them with a count of one. Clones ranked in the top ten supply 23% of the sample.

Findings and caveats that apply to the study as a whole: As age increased, observed TCR beta diversity per million T cells dropped in a roughly linear way, and a significant reduction was already evident by age about 40. Because donor CMV infection status was unknown, age-related changes in expanded clonotypes were potentially confounded. Compared with the aged group, more naive CD4+ T cells, fewer expanded clones and increased TCR diversity were shown by the long-lived group, suggesting age selection. Estimates of total diversity from one million sequenced T cells were regarded as lower bounds and underestimates. The percentage of naive T cells measured by flow cytometry correlated strongly with observed TCR beta diversity. Because profiling used bulk unsorted PBMCs, naive and antigen-experienced compartments could not be compared conclusively.

The germline V gene (reference sequence) provides CDR1 LGHDT and CDR2 YNNKEL. Reading from cysteine to phenylalanine, the CDR3 counts 14 amino acids. The CDR3 DNA has 42 bases and is translated from base 1. This chain is built from TRBV3-1 and TRBJ2-1, with a tentative D gene TRBD2 over 7 matching bases. Sequenced material: blood. This receptor was taken from a human donor in good health. The CDR3 reads as follows: CASSEGGVYNGQFF. The DNA is TGTGCCAGCAGCGAAGGGGGGGTGTACAATGGGCAGTTCTTC.